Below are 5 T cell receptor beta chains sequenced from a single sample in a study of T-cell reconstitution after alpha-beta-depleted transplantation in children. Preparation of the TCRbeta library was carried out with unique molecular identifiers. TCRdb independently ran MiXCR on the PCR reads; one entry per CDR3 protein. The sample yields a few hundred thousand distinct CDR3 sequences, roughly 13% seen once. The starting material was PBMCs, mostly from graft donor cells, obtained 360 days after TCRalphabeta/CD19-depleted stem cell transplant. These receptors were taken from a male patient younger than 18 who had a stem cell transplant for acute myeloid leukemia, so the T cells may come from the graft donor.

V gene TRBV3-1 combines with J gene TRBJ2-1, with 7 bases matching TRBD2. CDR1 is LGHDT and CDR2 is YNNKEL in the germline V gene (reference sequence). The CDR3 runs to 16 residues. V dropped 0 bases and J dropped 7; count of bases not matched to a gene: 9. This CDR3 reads CASSQDIGGSGNEQFF. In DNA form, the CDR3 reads TGTGCCAGCAGCCAAGATATTGGCGGGAGCGGGAATGAGCAGTTCTTC.

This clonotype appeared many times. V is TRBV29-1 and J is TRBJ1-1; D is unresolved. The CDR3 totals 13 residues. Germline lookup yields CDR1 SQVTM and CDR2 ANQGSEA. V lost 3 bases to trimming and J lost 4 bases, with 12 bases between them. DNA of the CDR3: TGCAGCGTTGATCGGGGAAGCGGCACTGAAGCTTTCTTT. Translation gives CSVDRGSGTEAFF.

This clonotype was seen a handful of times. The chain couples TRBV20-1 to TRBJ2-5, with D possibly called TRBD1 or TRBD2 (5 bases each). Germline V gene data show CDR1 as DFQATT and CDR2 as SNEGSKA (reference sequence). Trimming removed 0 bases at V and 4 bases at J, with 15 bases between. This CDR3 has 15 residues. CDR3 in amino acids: CSARENRDLGETQYF. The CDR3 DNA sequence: TGCAGTGCTAGAGAAAACCGGGACCTAGGAGAGACCCAGTACTTC.

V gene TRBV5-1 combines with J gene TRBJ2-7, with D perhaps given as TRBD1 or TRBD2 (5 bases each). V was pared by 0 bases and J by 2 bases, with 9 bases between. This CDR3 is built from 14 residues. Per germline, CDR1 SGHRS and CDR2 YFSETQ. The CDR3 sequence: CASSLARGAYEQYF. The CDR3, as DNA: TGCGCCAGCAGCTTGGCCCGGGGCGCCTACGAGCAGTACTTC.

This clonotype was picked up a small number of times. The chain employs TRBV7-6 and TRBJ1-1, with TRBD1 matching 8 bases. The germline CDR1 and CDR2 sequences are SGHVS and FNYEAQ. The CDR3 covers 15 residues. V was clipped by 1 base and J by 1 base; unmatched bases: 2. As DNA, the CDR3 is TGTGCCAGCAGCTTAGTGCAGGGGGCGAACACTGAAGCTTTCTTT. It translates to CASSLVQGANTEAFF.